This T cell receptor beta chain was profiled in a study of control samples from healthy donors and cancer patients. Assay: immunoSEQ multiplex PCR; the TCRdb copy retains only in-frame clones and omits some. The data contain 45,000 or so clones, around 93% of them seen just once; the ten biggest clones take up 22%. The germline gives CDR1 SGHNT, CDR2 YENEEA. The germline V and J ends were trimmed by 1 base and 7 bases, with 20 bases remaining between them. The CDR3 runs to 17 residues. The TCR comes from a middle-aged woman with head and neck cancer. This rearrangement joins TRBV11-3 to TRBJ2-1; TRBD2 is a possible D gene (6 bases). Specimen: PBMCs. This CDR3 reads CASSLGGASERLNEQFF. The CDR3 DNA is TGTGCCAGCAGCTTAGGAGGGGCTAGCGAACGCTTAAATGAGCAGTTCTTC.